The sequence of this T cell receptor beta chain was determined in a study of response to subunit inactivated influenza vaccine. Study observations and caveats: With each seasonal influenza vaccination, the authors suggested, few new T cells are recruited.

V shed 6 bases, J shed 1 base, and the junction held 8 bases outside the gene matches. The CDR3 sequence is 16 residues long. This clonotype was seen repeatedly, ten times or more. The antigen is not known. A single record per CDR3 protein comes from TCRdb applying MiXCR to the RT-PCR reads. This table has approximately 570,000 distinct CDR3 sequences, 7.6% appearing once. This TCR derives from a man aged 50-75 years who received an inactivated influenza vaccine. The sequenced sample was PBMCs from blood, obtained less than 25 months after vaccination. This chain joins TRBV12-3 or TRBV12-4 and TRBJ2-1, with TRBD1 matching 8 bases. CDR3 bases: TGTGCCAGCAGAGCGACAGGGGCCGGATCCTACAATGAGCAGTTCTTC. Its protein is CASRATGAGSYNEQFF.